The 29 T cell receptor beta chains given below trace back to one sample, sequenced in a study of identical twins (dated by TCRdb to about 2016). Libraries were built with 5' RACE. These reads were obtained on an Illumina HiSeq 2000. The public reads were quality trimmed at Q25 with fastp and then assembled into clones with MiXCR by TCRdb, keeping productive beta chains. Each entry merges the rows of one CDR3 protein and shows their most common DNA and genes. The table for this sample lists roughly 750,000 distinct CDR3 sequences; around 20% of them were counted only once. Around 4.5% of the sample lies in the top ten. This same sample was also taken into another study, of T cells expressing NK-cell markers.

The sample taken for sequencing was PBMCs. The receptors originated from a woman in her late teens or twenties in good health.

The chain couples TRBV6-5 to TRBJ1-6; D gene unclear. The CDR3 is 14 residues long. V lost 2 bases, J lost 9 bases, and 11 bases lay in between. From germline, CDR1 is MNHEY and CDR2 SVGAGI. The CDR3 loop reads CASSYRESGSPLHF. Written as DNA, the CDR3 is TGTGCCAGCAGTTACCGGGAGTCGGGTTCACCCCTCCACTTT.

The chain joins TRBV20-1 to TRBJ1-2, with a tentative D call TRBD1 (5 bases). The V gene lost 1 base and the J gene lost 5 bases, with 11 bases spanning the gap. The CDR3 contains 13 residues. Germline-derived CDR1 and CDR2 are DFQATT and SNEGSKA (reference sequence). The CDR3 protein is CSARGQRGYGYTF. DNA of the CDR3: TGCAGTGCTAGAGGGCAGCGGGGGTATGGCTACACCTTC.

The genes are TRBV12-3 or TRBV12-4 and TRBJ1-2, with unresolved D. The CDR3 has 14 residues. V was shortened by 5 bases and J by 10 bases, with 20 bases between the two germline ends. CDR3 in DNA: TGTGCCAGCAGTCTTTTGAGTCGAGCCGGGGACTACACCTTC. It is translated as CASSLLSRAGDYTF.

The rearrangement links TRBV12-3 or TRBV12-4 to TRBJ2-1; a weak D match, TRBD1 (6 bases). There are 12 residues in the CDR3. Trimming pared 6 bases from V and 12 bases from J, leaving 15 bases between. The CDR3 region has the DNA TGTGCCAGCAGCTTACTCCGGGACATGCAGTTCTTC. Amino acid sequence: CASSLLRDMQFF.

There are many counts of this clonotype. The V gene is TRBV12-3 or TRBV12-4, the J gene TRBJ1-4; D gene ambiguous. The CDR3 totals 14 residues. Trimming cost V 5 bases and J 8 bases, with 15 bases left between them. The CDR3 DNA reads TGTGCCAGCAGTCCAGGAGGGATCACGGAAAAACTGTTTTTT. Translating it yields CASSPGGITEKLFF.

The table lists this clonotype with a few counts. This rearrangement joins TRBV10-3 to TRBJ2-7; D is undetermined. The germline gives CDR1 ENHRY, CDR2 SYGVKD. V shed 7 bases and J shed 2 bases, with 12 bases lying between them. There are 13 residues in the CDR3. DNA for the CDR3: TGTGCCATCACGCAGGAGCCGACCTACGAGCAGTACTTC. Encoded protein: CAITQEPTYEQYF.

This clonotype was seen only a few times. The gene calls are TRBV15 and TRBJ2-5; TRBD2 matches at 8 bases. CDR1 LNHNV and CDR2 YYDKDF come from the germline V gene (reference sequence). The trim removed 0 bases at V and 2 bases at J, leaving 5 bases unmatched. This CDR3 comprises 16 residues. CDR3 DNA sequence: TGTGCCACCAGCAGAGATAGACGGGGGGGGCAAGAGACCCAGTACTTC. Amino acid sequence: CATSRDRRGGQETQYF.

This clonotype was detected many times. The genes are TRBV6-5 and TRBJ1-2, with 7 bases matching TRBD1. V lost 4 bases to trimming and J lost 5 bases; unmatched junction nucleotides: 7. The CDR3 sequence is 14 residues long. Germline CDR1 and CDR2: MNHEY and SVGAGI. The CDR3 DNA sequence: TGTGCCAGCAGTTCCTACAGGGGAGGATATGGCTACACCTTC. Its protein product is CASSSYRGGYGYTF.

The V gene is TRBV7-9, the J gene TRBJ2-7; D is ambiguous. The CDR3 is 13 residues long. Germline values: CDR1 SEHNR, CDR2 FQNEAQ (reference sequence). Trimming cost V 5 bases and J 4 bases, with 12 bases left between them. Written as DNA, the CDR3 is TGTGCCAGCAGCACAATCGGAGAGTACGAGCAGTACTTC. It yields the protein CASSTIGEYEQYF. Full variable domain (missing parts from reference TRBV7-9 and TRBJ2-7): DTGVSQNPRHKITKRGQNVTFRCDPISEHNRLYWYRQTLGQGPEFLTYFQNEAQLEKSRLLSDRFSAERPKGSFSTLEIQRTEQGDSAMYLCASSTIGEYEQYFGPGTRLTVT.

The table lists this clonotype with a few counts. The chain links TRBV27 to TRBJ2-3; TRBD2 is a possible D gene (5 bases). The CDR3 consists of 15 residues. Trimming removed 3 bases from V and 2 bases from J, with 12 bases in between. Germline V gene data show CDR1 as MNHEY and CDR2 as SMNVEV (reference sequence). CDR3: CASSFSRLNTDTQYF. As DNA, the CDR3 is TGTGCCAGCAGTTTCTCGCGACTAAACACAGATACGCAGTATTTT.

This clonotype showed up just a few times. The J gene is TRBJ2-7, the V gene TRBV5-1; weak D call: TRBD2 (6 bases). The length of the CDR3 is 16 residues. CDR1 and CDR2 from the germline V gene are SGHRS and YFSETQ. The ends were cut back, 4 bases at V and 1 base at J, with 18 bases in the middle. The CDR3 region has the DNA TGCGCCAGCAGCCTTACACCGGGACTGCAATCCTACGAGCAGTACTTC. Its protein is CASSLTPGLQSYEQYF.

CDR3 nucleotide sequence: TGTGCCAGCAGCACCCGCGGGACCCAGTACTTC. It codes for CASSTRGTQYF. This sequence joins TRBV7-8 and TRBJ2-5, with D unresolved. Trimming took off 5 bases at V and 7 bases at J, with 8 bases between the two ends. The CDR3 extends over 11 amino acids. Germline V gene lookup returns CDR1 SGHVS and CDR2 FQNEAQ.

The rearrangement links TRBV4-1 to TRBJ2-1, with D unclear. Germline V gene sequence: CDR1 MGHRA, CDR2 YSYEKL. This CDR3 contains 15 residues. With 0 bases removed from V and 2 bases from J, the gap between germline ends came to 8 bases. CDR3 residues: CASSQEGGTYNEQFF. The CDR3 bases are TGCGCCAGCAGCCAAGAGGGCGGAACCTACAATGAGCAGTTCTTC.

The chain carries TRBV12-3 or TRBV12-4 and TRBJ1-5, with 8 bases identical to TRBD1. V shed 5 bases, J shed 2 bases, and the junction held 5 bases outside the gene matches. The CDR3 is made up of 15 amino acids. The CDR3 protein is CASSDWTGRNQPQHF. The CDR3 nucleotides are TGTGCCAGCAGTGATTGGACAGGGCGCAATCAGCCCCAGCATTTT.

There are a few counts of this clonotype. The CDR3 sequence is CASSVAGTDFRAGELFF. CDR3 in DNA: TGTGCCAGCAGTGTTGCCGGGACGGACTTTCGTGCCGGGGAGCTGTTTTTT. This chain links TRBV25-1 with TRBJ2-2, with D perhaps matching TRBD1 or TRBD2 (5 bases each). V was pared by 4 bases and J by 6 bases, with 21 bases between. The CDR3 covers 17 residues. In germline, CDR1 is MGHDK, CDR2 SYGVNS.

This clonotype has at least ten counts. This chain uses TRBV29-1 with TRBJ2-5, with D tentatively TRBD2 (6 bases). V was shortened by 3 bases and J by 5 bases, with 10 bases between the two germline ends. Germline V gene lookup returns CDR1 SQVTM and CDR2 ANQGSEA. This CDR3 is built from 12 residues. CDR3 sequence: CSVEGGGETQYF. Written as DNA, the CDR3 is TGCAGCGTTGAGGGAGGTGGGGAGACCCAGTACTTC.

This clonotype was seen more than once but under ten times. The genes are TRBV29-1 and TRBJ1-1; maybe TRBD1 (6 bases). From germline, CDR1 is SQVTM and CDR2 ANQGSEA. This CDR3 region has 11 residues. Trimming stripped 6 bases from V and 5 bases from J, with 10 bases between. DNA for the CDR3: TGCAGCGTCGCCGGGACAACTGAAGCTTTCTTT. This codes for CSVAGTTEAFF. Full variable domain (rest looked up from reference TRBV29-1 and TRBJ1-1): SAVISQKPSRDICQRGTSLTIQCQVDSQVTMMFWYRQQPGQSLTLIATANQGSEATYESGFVIDKFPISRPNLTFSTLTVSNMSPEDSSIYLCSVAGTTEAFFGQGTRLTVV.

There are many counts of this clonotype. The V call is TRBV27, the J call TRBJ2-5; no clear D. Trimming cost V 4 bases and J 4 bases, with 10 bases left between them. This CDR3 region has 13 residues. Germline V gene data show CDR1 as MNHEY and CDR2 as SMNVEV (reference sequence). CDR3 in DNA: TGTGCCAGCAGTTGGGCAGGTCCAGAGACCCAGTACTTC. This sequence encodes CASSWAGPETQYF.

V and J are TRBV10-3 and TRBJ2-1, with D perhaps TRBD2 (5 bases). Germline V gene data show CDR1 as ENHRY and CDR2 as SYGVKD. The CDR3 contains 11 residues. Between the trimmed V and J ends, which lost 5 bases and 8 bases, there was a span of 7 bases. The CDR3 DNA is TGTGCCATCAGTAATAGCGATGAGCAGTTCTTC. Amino acids: CAISNSDEQFF.

In this sample, this clonotype turned up a few times. The CDR3 region is CASSSVTGVDNEQFF. CDR3 coding DNA: TGTGCCAGCAGTTCGGTCACAGGGGTCGACAATGAGCAGTTCTTC. The chain uses TRBV12-3 or TRBV12-4 and TRBJ2-1; 7 bases agree with TRBD1. The CDR3 is made up of 15 amino acids. The trim removed 4 bases at V and 5 bases at J, leaving 8 bases unmatched.

The V and J genes are TRBV7-6 and TRBJ2-7; possibly TRBD2 for D (5 bases). Trimming took 0 bases from V and 1 from J, leaving 13 bases between them. The CDR3 covers 16 residues. Germline V gene sequence: CDR1 SGHVS, CDR2 FNYEAQ. CDR3 residues: CASSLASSGRSYEQYF. The CDR3 DNA follows: TGTGCCAGCAGCTTAGCGAGCAGCGGACGGTCCTACGAGCAGTACTTC.

V gene TRBV7-2 combines with J gene TRBJ2-2, with D unresolved. Germline assignment: CDR1 SGHTA and CDR2 FQGNSA. The CDR3 extends over 12 amino acids. With 4 bases removed from V and 6 bases from J, the gap between germline ends came to 6 bases. CDR3 DNA: TGTGCCAGCAGCTCCGTCCCCGGGGAGCTGTTTTTT. Its protein is CASSSVPGELFF.

The chain joins TRBV6-2 or TRBV6-3 to TRBJ2-7; 8 nucleotides align to TRBD1. The CDR3 consists of 13 residues. CDR1 is MNHEY, CDR2 SVGEGT, per germline. Trimming took 5 bases from V and 6 from J; bases not matched to a gene: 6. The DNA of the CDR3 is TGTGCCAGCAGTCAACAGACAGGGGTCGAGCAGTACTTC. This translates into CASSQQTGVEQYF.

There are a few counts of this clonotype. This chain uses TRBV3-1 with TRBJ2-1; no firm D call. Germline V lookup: CDR1 LGHDT, CDR2 YNNKEL (reference sequence). There are 11 residues in the CDR3. Trimming took off 7 bases at V and 7 bases at J, with 8 bases between the two ends. For the CDR3, the DNA is TGTGCCAGCACGACACGGAATGAGCAGTTCTTC. As protein: CASTTRNEQFF.

This clonotype appeared many times. This chain links TRBV7-2 with TRBJ2-5; D remains unclear. The V end was cut by 1 base, the J end by 9 bases, with 12 bases between. Germline CDR1 is SGHTA and CDR2 is FQGNSA. This CDR3 region has 13 residues. The CDR3: CASSLGERVAQYF. CDR3 nucleotides: TGTGCCAGCAGCTTAGGAGAGAGAGTGGCCCAGTACTTC.

The chain joins TRBV3-1 to TRBJ1-2; no firm D call. Trimming shortened V by 2 bases and J by 7 bases, and 8 bases separated the two germline ends. The germline V gene encodes CDR1 LGHDT and CDR2 YNNKEL (reference sequence). The CDR3 loop spans 12 amino acids. CDR3 amino acids: CASSQSATGYTF. As DNA, the CDR3 is TGTGCCAGCAGCCAATCGGCCACTGGCTACACCTTC.

In nucleotides, the CDR3 is TGTGCCAGCAGCCGAGAATTAGCGGGGGGACGGGATACGCAGTATTTT. Amino acid sequence: CASSRELAGGRDTQYF. This chain connects TRBV12-3 or TRBV12-4 to TRBJ2-3, with 10 bases identical to TRBD2. V shed 6 bases and J 6 bases; nucleotides not matched to a gene: 12. The CDR3 is 16 residues long.

A few counts support this clonotype. This chain links TRBV20-1 with TRBJ2-7, with 7 bases fitting TRBD2. Trimming removed 5 bases from V and 6 bases from J; junction bases left unmatched: 10. CDR1 is DFQATT, CDR2 SNEGSKA, per germline (reference sequence). The CDR3 extends over 13 amino acids. The CDR3 nucleotides are TGCAGTGCTCGCCAGAGGCGGGAGAGCGAGCAGTACTTC. Amino acid sequence: CSARQRRESEQYF.

This clonotype was observed a handful of times. The junction does not match germline at one end; this may be a read error. The chain is built from TRBV15 and TRBJ2-5, with a weak D call TRBD2 (5 bases). The CDR3 is 13 amino acids. Germline-derived CDR1 and CDR2 are LNHNV and YYDKDF (reference sequence). DNA of the CDR3: TGTGCCACCACCAGAGGGTACCAAGAGACCCAGTACTTC. Amino acid sequence: CATTRGYQETQYF.